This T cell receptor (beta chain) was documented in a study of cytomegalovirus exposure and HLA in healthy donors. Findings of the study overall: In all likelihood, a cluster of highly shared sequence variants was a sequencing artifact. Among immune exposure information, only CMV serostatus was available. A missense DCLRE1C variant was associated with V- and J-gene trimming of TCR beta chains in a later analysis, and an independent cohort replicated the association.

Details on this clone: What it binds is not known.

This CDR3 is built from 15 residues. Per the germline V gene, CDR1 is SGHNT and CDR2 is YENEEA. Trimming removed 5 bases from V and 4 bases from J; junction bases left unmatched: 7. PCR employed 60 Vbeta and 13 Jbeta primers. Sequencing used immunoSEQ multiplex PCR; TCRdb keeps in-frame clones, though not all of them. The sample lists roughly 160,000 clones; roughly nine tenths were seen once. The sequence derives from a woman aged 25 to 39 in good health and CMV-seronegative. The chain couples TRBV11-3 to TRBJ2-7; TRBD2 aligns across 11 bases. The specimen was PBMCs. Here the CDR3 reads CASSKGTSGSYEQYF. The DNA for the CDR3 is TGTGCCAGCAGCAAGGGAACTAGCGGGAGTTACGAGCAGTACTTC.